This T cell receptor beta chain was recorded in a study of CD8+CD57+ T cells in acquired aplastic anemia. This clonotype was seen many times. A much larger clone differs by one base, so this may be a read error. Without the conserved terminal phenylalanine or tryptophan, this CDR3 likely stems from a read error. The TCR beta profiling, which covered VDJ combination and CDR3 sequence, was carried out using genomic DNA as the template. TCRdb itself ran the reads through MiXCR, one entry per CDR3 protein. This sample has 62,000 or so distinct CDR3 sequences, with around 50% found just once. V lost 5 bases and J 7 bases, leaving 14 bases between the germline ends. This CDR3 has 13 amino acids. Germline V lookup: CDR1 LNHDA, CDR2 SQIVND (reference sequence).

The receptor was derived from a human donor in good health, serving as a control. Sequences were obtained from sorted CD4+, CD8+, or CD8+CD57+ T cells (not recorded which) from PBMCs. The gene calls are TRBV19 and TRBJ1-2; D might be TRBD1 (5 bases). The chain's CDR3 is CASSLGPPSGYTL. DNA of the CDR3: TGTGCCAGTAGTTTGGGGCCGCCATCTGGCTACACCCTC.